One sample yielded the 29 T cell receptor beta chains listed below, sequenced in a study of T cells in Graves' hyperthyroidism and ophthalmopathy. Amplified TCR beta CDR3 regions came from RNA transcripts. The HTBI primer set served for first-round RT-PCR of the TCR CDR3. TCRdb analysed the multiplex PCR reads with MiXCR anew, one entry per CDR3 protein. The table records 150,000 to 200,000 distinct CDR3 sequences, about 9.4% of them present only once. Source material: blood. The receptor set was obtained from a woman under 30 with Graves' hyperthyroidism that later progressed to Graves' ophthalmopathy.

This clonotype was recorded at least ten times. This rearrangement joins TRBV11-1 to TRBJ2-5, with D tentatively TRBD2 (5 bases). Trimming took off 8 bases at V and 0 bases at J, with 13 bases between the two ends. This CDR3 region has 14 residues. From germline, CDR1 is SGHAT and CDR2 FQDESV (reference sequence). Here the CDR3 reads CASSHTGYQETQYF. The CDR3 DNA reads as TGTGCCAGCTCCCACACGGGGTACCAAGAGACCCAGTACTTC. The full variable domain, completed using reference TRBV11-1 and TRBJ2-5, is EAEVAQSPRYKITEKSQAVAFWCDPISGHATLYWYRQILGQGPELLVQFQDESVVDDSQLPKDRFSAERLKGVDSTLKIQPAELGDSAMYLCASSHTGYQETQYFGPGTRLLVL.

The table lists this clonotype with many counts. The rearrangement joins TRBV13 to TRBJ2-1; D is unclear. Between the trimmed V and J ends, which lost 0 bases and 0 bases, there was a span of 6 bases. In germline, CDR1 is PRHDT, CDR2 FYEKMQ (reference sequence). The CDR3 has 15 amino acids. CDR3 in amino acids: CASSLGRNSYNEQFF. The CDR3, as DNA: TGTGCCAGCAGCTTAGGACGGAACTCCTACAATGAGCAGTTCTTC.

This clonotype was picked up many times. The DNA for the CDR3 is TGCAGCGCCAAGACAGGGAGCCACGAGCAGTACTTC. Translation: CSAKTGSHEQYF. This chain links TRBV29-1 with TRBJ2-7; TRBD1 agrees at 7 bases. The CDR3 has 12 residues. V lost 7 bases, J lost 5 bases, and 8 bases stayed unmatched. Germline V gene lookup returns CDR1 SQVTM and CDR2 ANQGSEA.

This clonotype came up many times. The rearrangement uses TRBV5-1 and TRBJ2-1; tentative D call: TRBD1 (6 bases). The V gene lost 0 bases and the J gene lost 0 bases, with 7 bases spanning the gap. This CDR3 region has 15 residues. Germline CDR1 reads SGHRS; CDR2 reads YFSETQ. The CDR3 reads CASSLEDSSYNEQFF. As DNA, the CDR3 is TGCGCCAGCAGCTTGGAGGACAGCTCCTACAATGAGCAGTTCTTC. The complete variable domain, with remaining parts taken from reference TRBV5-1 and TRBJ2-1, reads KAGVTQTPRYLIKTRGQQVTLSCSPISGHRSVSWYQQTPGQGLQFLFEYFSETQRNKGNFPGRFSGRQFSNSRSEMNVSTLELGDSALYLCASSLEDSSYNEQFFGPGTRLTVL.

This clonotype turned up a few times. J is TRBJ1-1 and V is TRBV11-2; 11 bases agree with TRBD1. This CDR3 has 17 residues. Germline V CDR1 and CDR2: SGHAT, FQNNGV. V lost 5 bases, J lost 9 bases, and 17 bases stayed unmatched. The CDR3 region is CASSGGTGGLARGKAFF. For the CDR3, the DNA is TGTGCCAGCAGCGGAGGGACAGGGGGATTAGCGCGGGGAAAAGCTTTCTTT.

This clonotype was counted ten times or more. The chain combines TRBV28 with TRBJ1-5; D remains ambiguous. Trimming pared 2 bases from V and 6 bases from J, leaving 5 bases between. This CDR3 is built from 12 residues. Per the germline V gene, CDR1 is MDHEN and CDR2 is SYDVKM. This chain's CDR3 is CASSLAIQPQHF. The CDR3 DNA is TGTGCCAGCAGTTTAGCTATTCAGCCCCAGCATTTT.

This clonotype was detected ten times or more. J is TRBJ1-3 and V is TRBV6-1; D not certain. V was shortened by 3 bases and J by 3 bases, with 12 bases between the two germline ends. The CDR3 covers 15 residues. The V gene's germline CDR1 is MNHNS and CDR2 SASEGT. CDR3 nucleotide sequence: TGTGCCAGCAGTGATCGTTGGGGTGGTGGAAACACCATATATTTT. It specifies CASSDRWGGGNTIYF.

This clonotype counts as medium-sized. The chain combines TRBV20-1 with TRBJ2-1; D is undetermined. This CDR3 has 14 residues. CDR1 is DFQATT and CDR2 is SNEGSKA in the germline V gene (reference sequence). Trimming pared 5 bases from V and 6 bases from J, leaving 17 bases between. CDR3 protein: CSAYGSYSINEQFF. CDR3 nucleotides: TGCAGTGCTTATGGTAGCTATAGTATCAATGAGCAGTTCTTC.

CDR3 sequence (DNA): TGTGCCAGCCAGGGACTAGTGGGCACCGGGGAGCTGTTTTTT. It is translated as CASQGLVGTGELFF. The chain joins TRBV6-1 to TRBJ2-2; 8 bases match TRBD2. J lost 4 bases, V lost 8 bases, and 6 bases had no gene match. The CDR3 contains 14 residues. Germline CDR1 reads MNHNS; CDR2 reads SASEGT.

The sample holds many counts of this clonotype. The rearrangement uses TRBV4-1 and TRBJ2-7; TRBD1 aligns across 7 bases. Germline V gene data show CDR1 as MGHRA and CDR2 as YSYEKL. V shed 4 bases, J shed 0 bases, and the junction held 3 bases outside the gene matches. CDR3 length: 14 amino acids. CDR3 amino acids: CASSPGQSSYEQYF. Here the CDR3 DNA reads TGCGCCAGCAGCCCGGGACAGAGCTCCTACGAGCAGTACTTC.

A remark on this clonotype: It may be a read error: a sequence one base away is much more abundant. This chain joins TRBV10-3 and TRBJ1-2, with a possible D match to TRBD1 (5 bases). Germline values: CDR1 ENHRY, CDR2 SYGVKD. The CDR3 sequence is 12 residues long. CDR3 in DNA: TGTACCATCAGTGACAGTAACTATGGCTACACCTTC. This translates into CTISDSNYGYTF.

This clonotype occurred many times. The rearrangement joins TRBV12-3 or TRBV12-4 to TRBJ1-1; D gene ambiguous. Trimming cost V 3 bases and J 10 bases, with 9 bases left between them. This CDR3 is 11 amino acids long. CDR3 loop: CASSLWIGAFF. Written as DNA, the CDR3 is TGTGCCAGCAGTTTGTGGATCGGAGCTTTCTTT.

This clonotype appeared many times. The chain links TRBV18 to TRBJ1-5; 9 bases fit TRBD1. The germline gives CDR1 KGHSH, CDR2 LQKENI. Trimming took 6 bases from V and 7 from J; bases not matched to a gene: 13. The CDR3 is made up of 16 amino acids. CDR3 protein: CASSQRTGESLQPQHF. The CDR3 DNA reads TGTGCCAGCTCTCAGCGGACAGGGGAGTCGTTGCAGCCCCAGCATTTT. The full variable domain, rest sourced from reference TRBV18 and TRBJ1-5, is NAGVMQNPRHLVRRRGQEARLRCSPMKGHSHVYWYRQLPEEGLKFMVYLQKENIIDESGMPKERFSAEFPKEGPSILRIQQVVRGDSAAYFCASSQRTGESLQPQHFGDGTRLSIL.

Many counts were recorded for this clonotype. The chain uses TRBV5-6 and TRBJ2-5, with D perhaps TRBD1 (5 bases). This CDR3 has 13 amino acids. Per the germline V gene, CDR1 is SGHDT and CDR2 is YYEEEE. Trimming took off 3 bases at V and 2 bases at J, with 8 bases between the two ends. The CDR3 DNA reads as TGTGCCAGCAGCTGGGGCCCTCAAGAGACCCAGTACTTC. Residues: CASSWGPQETQYF.

Of note for this clonotype: Relative to the germline gene, one junction end is altered; a read error may explain this. The V gene is TRBV5-6, the J gene TRBJ2-1, with 9 bases fitting TRBD1. The CDR3 length is 16 residues. The germline gives CDR1 SGHDT, CDR2 YYEEEE. Written as DNA, the CDR3 is TGTGCCAGCAGCATCCGTCCGGGACAGGGCTACAATGGGCAGTTCTTC. This encodes CASSIRPGQGYNGQFF.

V usage is TRBV5-4 and J usage is TRBJ1-1; TRBD1 is a possible D gene (5 bases). The germline V gene has CDR1 SGHNT and CDR2 YYREEE (reference sequence). With 6 bases removed from V and 4 bases from J, the gap between germline ends came to 13 bases. The CDR3 spans 13 residues. Written as DNA, the CDR3 is TGTGCCAGCACCGGGACGTCAAGCACTGAAGCTTTCTTT. Amino acids: CASTGTSSTEAFF. Looking up the rest from reference TRBV5-4 and TRBJ1-1 gives the full variable domain: ETGVTQSPTHLIKTRGQQVTLRCSSQSGHNTVSWYQQALGQGPQFIFQYYREEENGRGNFPPRFSGLQFPNYSSELNVNALELDDSALYLCASTGTSSTEAFFGQGTRLTVV.

In this sample, this clonotype turned up many times. The chain employs TRBV2 and TRBJ2-1; weak D call: TRBD1 (5 bases). The V end was cut by 9 bases, the J end by 6 bases, with 15 bases between. This CDR3 has 13 amino acids. The germline gives CDR1 SNHLY, CDR2 FYNNEI. CDR3 DNA: TGTGCCAGAGGAAGGGATAGGGGCAATGAGCAGTTCTTC. This gives the protein CARGRDRGNEQFF. The complete variable domain, with remaining parts taken from reference TRBV2 and TRBJ2-1, reads EPEVTQTPSHQVTQMGQEVILRCVPISNHLYFYWYRQILGQKVEFLVSFYNNEISEKSEIFDDQFSVERPDGSNFTLKIRSTKLEDSAMYFCARGRDRGNEQFFGPGTRLTVL.

The chain employs TRBV19 and TRBJ2-1, with D hard to call. Per germline, CDR1 LNHDA and CDR2 SQIVND (reference sequence). The CDR3 sequence is 14 residues long. Trimming took 0 bases from V and 10 from J, leaving 13 bases between them. Here the CDR3 reads CASSIDGKAREQFF. CDR3 DNA sequence: TGTGCCAGTAGTATAGATGGGAAAGCTAGGGAGCAGTTCTTC.

This clonotype was counted at least ten times. V usage is TRBV7-8 and J usage is TRBJ2-7, with 9 bases matching TRBD2. Germline CDR1 is SGHVS and CDR2 is FQNEAQ. The CDR3 is made up of 16 amino acids. J lost 5 bases, V lost 2 bases, and 10 bases had no gene match. The CDR3 DNA follows: TGTGCCAGCAGCTTACGGGGTAGCGGGAGTCGCCACGAGCAGTACTTC. Its translation: CASSLRGSGSRHEQYF. The full variable domain, rest sourced from reference TRBV7-8 and TRBJ2-7, is GAGVSQSPRYKVAKRGQDVALRCDPISGHVSLFWYQQALGQGPEFLTYFQNEAQLDKSGLPSDRFFAERPEGSVSTLKIQRTQQEDSAVYLCASSLRGSGSRHEQYFGPGTRLTVT.

The sample holds many counts of this clonotype. The chain carries TRBV11-2 and TRBJ2-3; D ambiguous. V was cut by 5 bases and J by 0 bases, with 12 bases left in between. The CDR3 totals 15 residues. Germline V gives CDR1 SGHAT, CDR2 FQNNGV. CDR3 nucleotides: TGTGCCAGCAGCCCGGCAGGTGGGAGCACAGATACGCAGTATTTT. Residues: CASSPAGGSTDTQYF.

This clonotype occurred a few times. V gene TRBV30 combines with J gene TRBJ2-1; 12 bases align to TRBD1. This CDR3 is 15 amino acids long. With 3 bases clipped from V and 9 bases from J, the junction kept 9 bases outside the gene matches. Germline loops: CDR1 GTSNPN, CDR2 SVGIG (reference sequence). CDR3 in amino acids: CAWRKPGQGAGEQFF. CDR3 nucleotides: TGTGCCTGGAGAAAACCGGGACAGGGGGCGGGTGAGCAGTTCTTC.

This clonotype is medium-sized (0.01 to 0.1%) in the sample. The rearrangement uses TRBV6-1 and TRBJ1-2; D gene uncertain. Trimming stripped 0 bases from V and 4 bases from J, with 6 bases between. Germline V gives CDR1 MNHNS, CDR2 SASEGT. The CDR3 loop spans 13 amino acids. CDR3 bases: TGTGCCAGCAGTGAAGCGGAAGCCTATGGCTACACCTTC. Protein: CASSEAEAYGYTF.

This clonotype was observed at least ten times. The chain joins TRBV7-6 to TRBJ2-3; 8 bases align to TRBD1. The CDR3 spans 14 residues. The V gene end was trimmed by 3 bases and the J gene end by 4 bases; junction bases not matched to a gene: 3. CDR1 and CDR2 from the germline V gene are SGHVS and FNYEAQ. The CDR3 loop is CASSLTGAADTQYF. CDR3 nucleotides: TGTGCCAGCAGCTTGACAGGGGCAGCAGATACGCAGTATTTT. The full variable domain, rest sourced from reference TRBV7-6 and TRBJ2-3, is GAGVSQSPRYKVTKRGQDVALRCDPISGHVSLYWYRQALGQGPEFLTYFNYEAQQDKSGLPNDRFSAERPEGSISTLTIQRTEQRDSAMYRCASSLTGAADTQYFGPGTRLTVL.

The genes are TRBV18 and TRBJ1-5; a possible D gene is TRBD1 (6 bases). The CDR3 totals 14 residues. Looked up from germline, CDR1 is KGHSH and CDR2 is LQKENI. V lost 4 bases and J lost 3, with 10 bases in between. The chain's CDR3 is CASSRTGTNQPQHF. The CDR3 nucleotides are TGTGCCAGCTCACGTACAGGGACCAATCAGCCCCAGCATTTT.

In this sample, this clonotype turned up many times. The rearrangement links TRBV6-5 to TRBJ2-7; TRBD1 or TRBD2 may be the D gene (6 bases each). The length of the CDR3 is 13 residues. Trimming removed 0 bases from V and 7 bases from J, with 10 bases in between. CDR1 and CDR2 (germline): MNHEY, SVGAGI. As DNA, the CDR3 is TGTGCCAGCAGTTACTCGAAGGGGGGAGAGCAGTACTTC. Protein product: CASSYSKGGEQYF.

This clonotype turned up a few times. V is TRBV7-9 and J is TRBJ2-5, with D possibly matching TRBD1 (5 bases). Germline assignment: CDR1 SEHNR and CDR2 FQNEAQ (reference sequence). The CDR3 contains 15 residues. The germline V and J ends were trimmed by 1 base and 5 bases, with 14 bases remaining between them. CDR3 protein: CASSLGQGWKETQYF. The CDR3 DNA is TGTGCCAGCAGCTTAGGCCAGGGTTGGAAGGAGACCCAGTACTTC.

This clonotype was observed a handful of times. The chain has TRBV20-1 and TRBJ1-2; 7 bases fit TRBD1. This CDR3 is 16 amino acids long. V gave up 0 bases and J gave up 8 bases; unmatched junction bases: 15. Germline V gives CDR1 DFQATT, CDR2 SNEGSKA (reference sequence). CDR3 sequence reads: CSARDLTEGALHGYTF. CDR3 nucleotides: TGCAGTGCTAGAGATCTAACGGAGGGGGCACTTCACGGCTACACCTTC.

There are many counts of this clonotype. The chain has TRBV2 and TRBJ1-5; 8 bases are a match to TRBD1. The CDR3 runs 14 residues. In germline, CDR1 is SNHLY, CDR2 FYNNEI. The J segment lost 2 bases and the V segment lost 7 bases, leaving 4 bases of the junction unmatched. The CDR3 DNA reads as TGTGCCAGCAATCCGGGACAGGGCAATCAGCCCCAGCATTTT. Amino acids: CASNPGQGNQPQHF.

This clonotype was seen many times. The J gene is TRBJ2-5, the V gene TRBV5-8, with unresolved D. This CDR3 comprises 14 residues. The germline gives CDR1 SGHTS, CDR2 YDEGEE. The V and J ends lost 0 bases and 1 base respectively, with 7 bases between them. CDR3 loop: CASSLARRQETQYF. In nucleotides, the CDR3 is TGTGCCAGCAGCTTGGCTAGGCGCCAAGAGACCCAGTACTTC.